The 25 T cell receptor beta chains in this list originate from one sample, sequenced in a study of shared clonotypes between healthy human individuals. Here immunoSEQ multiplex PCR was the method, and the copy in TCRdb shows in-frame clones only, minus some. The table has more than 2,000,000 clones, 80% to 95% seen once. The sequenced material came from naive CD4+ T cells from PBMCs. Noted subset: CD45RA+ positively selected. These receptors were collected from a man aged 18 to 30 in good health. Some clones in this sample may be carry-over from other donors' samples.

This clone was observed once. V and J are TRBV27 and TRBJ2-2, with 9 bases identical to TRBD1. Germline-derived CDR1 and CDR2 are MNHEY and SMNVEV (reference sequence). The J segment lost 2 bases and the V segment lost 5 bases, leaving 12 bases of the junction unmatched. The CDR3 length is 18 residues. The CDR3 bases are TGTGCCAGCAGTCCCCCCCGACAGGGGGTTCGTAACACCGGGGAGCTGTTTTTT. It is translated as CASSPPRQGVRNTGELFF.

The CDR3 spells CASSTGTSGNSYNEQFF. The CDR3 DNA reads TGTGCCAGCAGCACCGGGACTAGCGGTAACTCCTACAATGAGCAGTTCTTC. The rearrangement links TRBV11-3 to TRBJ2-1, with 11 bases identical to TRBD2. This CDR3 spans 17 amino acids. V dropped 5 bases and J dropped 0; count of bases not matched to a gene: 6. CDR1 and CDR2 from the germline V gene are SGHNT and YENEEA.

The chain links TRBV15 to TRBJ2-5; a weak D match, TRBD2 (5 bases). Between the trimmed V and J ends, which lost 0 bases and 11 bases, there was a span of 25 bases. Germline CDR1 is LNHNV and CDR2 is YYDKDF (reference sequence). The CDR3 extends over 17 amino acids. CDR3 sequence reads: CATSRDNLAARGTEQYF. The CDR3 region has the DNA TGTGCCACCAGCAGAGATAATTTAGCAGCCCGGGGAACTGAGCAGTACTTC. The full variable domain, completed using reference TRBV15 and TRBJ2-5, is DAMVIQNPRYQVTQFGKPVTLSCSQTLNHNVMYWYQQKSSQAPKLLFHYYDKDFNNEADTPDNFQSRRPNTSFCFLDIRSPGLGDTAMYLCATSRDNLAARGTEQYFGPGTRLLVL.

The CDR3 loop reads CASKYRDRVFTDTQYF. DNA of the CDR3: TGTGCCAGCAAATATCGAGACAGGGTTTTCACAGATACGCAGTATTTT. This chain uses TRBV28 with TRBJ2-3, with 7 bases aligning to TRBD1. J gave up 2 bases and V 7 bases, and 12 bases lay outside the gene matches. The CDR3 totals 16 residues. Germline CDR1 reads MDHEN; CDR2 reads SYDVKM.

The chain couples TRBV9 to TRBJ2-3, with D unresolved. This CDR3 has 14 residues. Germline CDR1 and CDR2: SGDLS and YYNGEE. The V end lost 4 bases, the J end lost 0 bases, and 9 bases lay between the germline ends. The CDR3 protein is CASSIELSTDTQYF. The DNA for the CDR3 is TGTGCCAGCAGCATCGAGCTTAGCACAGATACGCAGTATTTT.

This clone was counted once. V is TRBV28 and J is TRBJ1-1, with TRBD1 identical over 8 bases. Trimming cost V 2 bases and J 2 bases; bases outside gene matches: 7. This CDR3 is built from 16 residues. Germline CDR1 is MDHEN and CDR2 is SYDVKM. The CDR3 protein is CASSLPPGTGNTEAFF. The CDR3 bases are TGTGCCAGCAGTTTACCGCCTGGGACAGGAAACACTGAAGCTTTCTTT.

This clone has a single count. The chain links TRBV6-1 to TRBJ2-3; tentatively, D is TRBD1 (6 bases). Trimming stripped 3 bases from V and 0 bases from J, with 13 bases between. The CDR3 runs to 16 residues. Germline loops: CDR1 MNHNS, CDR2 SASEGT. The CDR3 is CASSDYGGSSTDTQYF. CDR3 bases: TGTGCCAGCAGTGATTATGGGGGCTCTAGCACAGATACGCAGTATTTT.

With regard to this clone: Other DNA sequences from this sample encode an identical CDR3 as well. CDR3 in amino acids: CASSPQGYGYTF. The CDR3 region has the DNA TGTGCCAGCAGCCCCCAGGGTTATGGCTACACCTTC. J is TRBJ1-2 and V is TRBV14, with a tentative D call TRBD1 (5 bases). The V end lost 4 bases, the J end lost 5 bases, and 8 bases lay between the germline ends. This CDR3 comprises 12 residues. From germline, CDR1 is SGHDN and CDR2 FVKESK.

CDR3 residues: CASSFGYYEQYF. The CDR3, as DNA: TGTGCCAGCAGCTTCGGATACTACGAGCAGTACTTC. The V call is TRBV5-6, the J call TRBJ2-7; D not resolved. CDR3 length: 12 residues. Germline values: CDR1 SGHDT, CDR2 YYEEEE. Deletions cut 2 bases from V and 3 bases from J, with 6 bases between.

The chain has TRBV7-9 and TRBJ1-1; no clear D. This CDR3 is built from 13 residues. Per germline, CDR1 SEHNR and CDR2 FQNEAQ (reference sequence). Trimming shortened V by 3 bases and J by 8 bases, and 13 bases separated the two germline ends. DNA for the CDR3: TGTGCCAGCAGCTTTTTGTCGGGGAGCGAAGCTTTCTTT. The encoded protein is CASSFLSGSEAFF.

As to this clone: Other DNA sequences in the same sample also yield this CDR3. This chain joins TRBV9 and TRBJ1-1, with D perhaps matching TRBD1 (5 bases). This CDR3 contains 14 residues. The germline CDR1 and CDR2 sequences are SGDLS and YYNGEE. Trimming stripped 2 bases from V and 0 bases from J, with 8 bases between. The CDR3 sequence is CASSVTGLNTEAFF. CDR3 bases: TGTGCCAGCAGCGTCACAGGCCTGAACACTGAAGCTTTCTTT.

V is TRBV28 and J is TRBJ2-7, with 8 bases matching TRBD1. V dropped 5 bases and J dropped 6; count of bases not matched to a gene: 6. The CDR3 is 13 residues long. Germline CDR1 reads MDHEN; CDR2 reads SYDVKM. The chain's CDR3 is CASSRDRMPEQYF. CDR3 bases: TGTGCCAGCAGTCGGGACAGGATGCCCGAGCAGTACTTC.

The V and J genes are TRBV9 and TRBJ1-3; perhaps TRBD1 as D (6 bases). Germline CDR1 reads SGDLS; CDR2 reads YYNGEE. V was cut by 3 bases and J by 4 bases, with 17 bases left in between. The CDR3 runs 16 residues. CDR3 DNA: TGTGCCAGCAGCGCGGGACTAACAGGGTCCGGAAACACCATATATTTT. This gives the protein CASSAGLTGSGNTIYF.

The chain employs TRBV19 and TRBJ2-7, with 7 bases aligning to TRBD1. The J segment lost 2 bases and the V segment lost 3 bases, leaving 7 bases of the junction unmatched. This CDR3 is 15 amino acids long. CDR1 is LNHDA, CDR2 SQIVND, per germline (reference sequence). This chain's CDR3 is CASSIAGQATYEQYF. The CDR3 DNA follows: TGTGCCAGTAGTATTGCAGGACAGGCAACCTACGAGCAGTACTTC.

The chain joins TRBV7-9 to TRBJ1-5, with 8 bases that match TRBD1. CDR3 size: 15 residues. Germline V lookup: CDR1 SEHNR, CDR2 FQNEAQ (reference sequence). J gave up 0 bases and V 4 bases, and 2 bases lay outside the gene matches. The DNA for the CDR3 is TGTGCCAGCAGCTCCGGACAGGGTAGCAATCAGCCCCAGCATTTT. Amino acids: CASSSGQGSNQPQHF.

This clone was seen once. The chain combines TRBV19 with TRBJ2-5, with 8 bases matching TRBD2. CDR3 length equals 13 residues. V lost 7 bases to trimming and J lost 4 bases; unmatched junction nucleotides: 5. From germline, CDR1 is LNHDA and CDR2 SQIVND (reference sequence). CDR3 DNA sequence: TGTGCCAGTAACAGCCGGGGGGGAGAGACCCAGTACTTC. The encoded protein is CASNSRGGETQYF.

The V call is TRBV10-3, the J call TRBJ2-7; 9 nucleotides line up with TRBD1. Germline V gene data show CDR1 as ENHRY and CDR2 as SYGVKD. The CDR3 totals 12 residues. The ends lost 11 bases at V and 3 bases at J; junction bases unmatched: 5. CDR3 in DNA: TGTGCCGCACAGGGGGCGAACTACGAGCAGTACTTC. This codes for CAAQGANYEQYF.

V usage is TRBV27 and J usage is TRBJ1-1, with TRBD1 matching over 8 bases. This CDR3 is 16 amino acids long. Trimming at V came to 0 bases and at J to 4 bases, leaving 7 bases not matched to a gene. Per germline, CDR1 MNHEY and CDR2 SMNVEV (reference sequence). The CDR3: CASSLSGQGYITEAFF. The CDR3 coding sequence is TGTGCCAGCAGTTTATCCGGACAGGGATATATCACTGAAGCTTTCTTT.

The V gene is TRBV6-6, the J gene TRBJ1-5; tentatively, D is TRBD1 (5 bases). The V end was cut by 7 bases, the J end by 3 bases, with 13 bases between. This CDR3 is 14 amino acids long. Germline loops: CDR1 MNHNY, CDR2 SVGAGI (reference sequence). Here the CDR3 reads CASTQTGVNQPQHF. CDR3 DNA: TGTGCCAGCACCCAGACGGGGGTCAATCAGCCCCAGCATTTT.

Only one count was recorded for this clone. This chain joins TRBV4-3 and TRBJ1-4; no clear D gene. The CDR3 is made up of 19 amino acids. V was pared by 3 bases and J by 0 bases, with 20 bases between. CDR1 LGHNA and CDR2 YSLEER come from the germline V gene. The CDR3 here is CASSHATRASSPTNEKLFF. In DNA, the CDR3 is TGCGCCAGCAGCCACGCTACCCGGGCCTCCAGCCCAACTAATGAAAAACTGTTTTTT.

A remark on this clone: The sample holds other DNA sequences that translate to the same CDR3. V usage is TRBV7-8 and J usage is TRBJ2-5; the D call may be TRBD1 or TRBD2 (5 bases each). Trimming cost V 6 bases and J 2 bases, with 10 bases left between them. This CDR3 region has 13 residues. Looked up from germline, CDR1 is SGHVS and CDR2 is FQNEAQ. The CDR3 DNA reads as TGTGCCAGCAGTCGGGGCCCACAAGAGACCCAGTACTTC. Its protein is CASSRGPQETQYF.

This clone appeared a single time. The J gene is TRBJ2-2, the V gene TRBV2; 12 nucleotides align to TRBD2. The CDR3 spans 16 residues. Trimming removed 6 bases from V and 6 bases from J; junction bases left unmatched: 8. The germline CDR1 and CDR2 sequences are SNHLY and FYNNEI. The CDR3 loop is CASSGYLAGGSGELFF. In nucleotides, the CDR3 is TGTGCCAGCAGCGGATACCTAGCGGGAGGGTCCGGGGAGCTGTTTTTT. The whole variable domain, filled in from reference TRBV2 and TRBJ2-2, reads EPEVTQTPSHQVTQMGQEVILRCVPISNHLYFYWYRQILGQKVEFLVSFYNNEISEKSEIFDDQFSVERPDGSNFTLKIRSTKLEDSAMYFCASSGYLAGGSGELFFGEGSRLTVL.

The chain is built from TRBV6-5 and TRBJ1-2; D ambiguous. Per the germline V gene, CDR1 is MNHEY and CDR2 is SVGAGI. The CDR3 has 15 amino acids. V was trimmed by 6 bases and J by 8 bases, leaving 22 bases between them. This chain's CDR3 is CASRSPRARRSGYTF. Here the CDR3 DNA reads TGTGCCAGCAGAAGCCCCCGAGCCAGACGGAGCGGCTACACCTTC.

This chain links TRBV12-1 with TRBJ1-3; the table's D call, TRBD1, was not checked against the DNA. TRBV12-1 has pseudogene status. The CDR3 sequence is 15 residues long. The DNA of the CDR3 is TGTGCCAGCAGTCAACAGGGGTCATCTGGAAACACCATATATTTT. It translates to CASSQQGSSGNTIYF.

The genes are TRBV7-2 and TRBJ2-1, with TRBD2 matching 13 bases. The CDR3 is made up of 16 amino acids. CDR1 is SGHTA and CDR2 is FQGNSA in the germline V gene. V lost 5 bases, J lost 7 bases, and 8 bases stayed unmatched. The CDR3 coding sequence is TGTGCCAGCAGCACTAGCGGGAGGGCCGTAAGGAATGAGCAGTTCTTC. This encodes CASSTSGRAVRNEQFF.